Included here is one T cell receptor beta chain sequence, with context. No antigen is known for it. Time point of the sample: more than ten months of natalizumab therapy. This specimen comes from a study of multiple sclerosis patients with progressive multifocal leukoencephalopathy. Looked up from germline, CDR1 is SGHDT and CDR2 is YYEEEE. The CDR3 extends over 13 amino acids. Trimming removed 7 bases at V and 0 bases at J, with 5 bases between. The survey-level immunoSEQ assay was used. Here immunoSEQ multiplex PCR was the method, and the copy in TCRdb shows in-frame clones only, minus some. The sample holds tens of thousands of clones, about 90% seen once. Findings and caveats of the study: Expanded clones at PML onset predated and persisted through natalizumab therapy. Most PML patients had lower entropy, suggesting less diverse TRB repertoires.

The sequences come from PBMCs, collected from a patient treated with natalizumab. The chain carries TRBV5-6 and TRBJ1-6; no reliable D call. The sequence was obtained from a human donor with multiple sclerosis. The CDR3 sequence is CASGSSYNSPLHF. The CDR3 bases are TGTGCCAGCGGGAGCTCCTATAATTCACCCCTCCACTTT.